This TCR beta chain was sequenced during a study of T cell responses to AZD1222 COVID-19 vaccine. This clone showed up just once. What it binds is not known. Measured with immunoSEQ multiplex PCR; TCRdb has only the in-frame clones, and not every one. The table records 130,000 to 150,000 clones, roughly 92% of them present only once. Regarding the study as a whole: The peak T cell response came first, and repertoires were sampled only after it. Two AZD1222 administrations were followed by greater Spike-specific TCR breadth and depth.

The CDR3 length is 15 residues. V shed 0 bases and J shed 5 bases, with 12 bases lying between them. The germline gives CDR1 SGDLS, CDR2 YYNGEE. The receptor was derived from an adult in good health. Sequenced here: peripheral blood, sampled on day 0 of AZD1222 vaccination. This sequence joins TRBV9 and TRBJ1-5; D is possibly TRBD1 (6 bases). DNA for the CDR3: TGTGCCAGCAGCGTAGATGGGCGGACAGATCAGCCCCAGCATTTT. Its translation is CASSVDGRTDQPQHF.